Presented here are 12 T cell receptor beta chains from one specimen sequenced in a study of identical twins. From the 5' RACE reads, TCRdb called clonotypes with MiXCR, one entry per CDR3 protein. Here the sample spans roughly 480,000 distinct CDR3 sequences, 20% to 25% being singletons. The same data also contributed to another study, on T cells expressing NK-cell markers.

Sequenced sample: CD4+ T cells sorted from blood. These receptors came from a woman between 18 and 30 years old in good health.

This clonotype was counted a few times. The J gene is TRBJ2-7, the V gene TRBV30, with a weak D call TRBD2 (5 bases). This CDR3 has 12 amino acids. V was clipped by 0 bases and J by 10 bases, with 13 bases between them. Per the germline V gene, CDR1 is GTSNPN and CDR2 is SVGIG (reference sequence). CDR3: CAWSVTYGIQYF. The CDR3 nucleotides read TGTGCCTGGAGTGTTACTTACGGGATCCAGTACTTC.

This sequence joins TRBV5-6 and TRBJ1-1, with D tentatively TRBD1 (6 bases). The CDR3 sequence is 14 residues long. V lost 9 bases, J lost 1 base, and 16 bases lay in between. Germline assignment: CDR1 SGHDT and CDR2 YYEEEE. CDR3 amino acids: CATTPAGANTEAFF. The CDR3 DNA reads TGTGCCACCACCCCTGCAGGGGCGAACACTGAAGCTTTCTTT. The whole variable domain, remainder taken from reference TRBV5-6 and TRBJ1-1, is DAGVTQSPTHLIKTRGQQVTLRCSPKSGHDTVSWYQQALGQGPQFIFQYYEEEERQRGNFPDRFSGHQFPNYSSELNVNALLLGDSALYLCATTPAGANTEAFFGQGTRLTVV.

This clonotype was observed a handful of times. The gene calls are TRBV7-2 and TRBJ2-1; a possible D gene is TRBD1 (6 bases). Trimming pared 7 bases from V and 9 bases from J, leaving 22 bases between. This CDR3 has 15 residues. Germline loops: CDR1 SGHTA, CDR2 FQGNSA. Here the CDR3 DNA reads TGTGCCAGCACCACCACAGGGACGGCCGCAGGTGAGCAGTTCTTC. Its translation: CASTTTGTAAGEQFF. The variable domain in full, with the rest retrieved from reference TRBV7-2 and TRBJ2-1, is GAGVSQSPSNKVTEKGKDVELRCDPISGHTALYWYRQSLGQGLEFLIYFQGNSAPDKSGLPSDRFSAERTGGSVSTLTIQRTQQEDSAVYLCASTTTGTAAGEQFFGPGTRLTVL.

This clonotype was counted a few times. The chain is built from TRBV29-1 and TRBJ2-7, with TRBD1 matching over 9 bases. From germline, CDR1 is SQVTM and CDR2 ANQGSEA. The V and J ends lost 5 bases and 4 bases, in that order; junction bases with no gene match: 9. CDR3 size: 14 residues. The CDR3 here is CSVTGTGFRYEQYF. In DNA, the CDR3 is TGCAGCGTTACCGGGACAGGGTTTCGGTACGAGCAGTACTTC.

There are a few counts of this clonotype. The chain is built from TRBV30 and TRBJ1-5, with a tentative D call TRBD1 (5 bases). CDR1 and CDR2 from the germline V gene are GTSNPN and SVGIG (reference sequence). This CDR3 has 13 amino acids. V was cut by 3 bases and J by 7 bases, with 13 bases left in between. CDR3 amino acids: CAWSLRDRQPQHF. The CDR3 DNA sequence: TGTGCCTGGAGCCTTCGGGACCGCCAGCCCCAGCATTTT.

A few counts support this clonotype. The CDR3 is CAISGTGGTEQYF. The DNA for the CDR3 is TGTGCCATCAGTGGGACAGGGGGAACCGAGCAGTACTTC. This sequence joins TRBV10-3 and TRBJ2-7; 10 bases are a match to TRBD1. This CDR3 spans 13 amino acids. Germline CDR1 and CDR2: ENHRY and SYGVKD. The V and J ends lost 4 bases and 6 bases, in that order; junction bases with no gene match: 3.

The gene calls are TRBV20-1 and TRBJ2-1; weak D call: TRBD2 (5 bases). The CDR3 has 13 residues. Trimming stripped 0 bases from V and 7 bases from J, with 10 bases between. Germline V gene data show CDR1 as DFQATT and CDR2 as SNEGSKA (reference sequence). As DNA, the CDR3 is TGCAGTGCTAGAGACCACCGGGGTAATGAGCAGTTCTTC. Residues: CSARDHRGNEQFF.

This clonotype has more than one count but fewer than ten. The V and J genes are TRBV6-1 and TRBJ2-2; tentative D call: TRBD2 (6 bases). V lost 6 bases and J lost 7, with 15 bases in between. Germline V lookup: CDR1 MNHNS, CDR2 SASEGT. The CDR3 sequence is 14 residues long. The CDR3, as DNA: TGTGCCAGCAGACTAGCCCCTGCGGGCGGGGAGCTGTTTTTT. Protein product: CASRLAPAGGELFF.

The chain couples TRBV5-1 to TRBJ1-2, with D hard to call. CDR1 and CDR2 from the germline V gene are SGHRS and YFSETQ. This CDR3 is 15 amino acids long. Trimming left V 2 bases short and J 2 bases short, with 13 bases between. CDR3 amino acids: CASSLPLAGNYGYTF. CDR3 nucleotide sequence: TGCGCCAGCAGCTTACCCTTGGCGGGGAACTATGGCTACACCTTC.

J is TRBJ2-7 and V is TRBV18, with a weak D call TRBD2 (5 bases). The CDR3 is 11 amino acids. Between the trimmed V and J ends, which lost 3 bases and 7 bases, there was a span of 7 bases. The V gene's germline CDR1 is KGHSH and CDR2 LQKENI. The CDR3 DNA reads TGTGCCAGCTCACCCCGAGGGGAGCAGTACTTC. Translation gives CASSPRGEQYF.

This clonotype was detected ten times or more. The V and J genes are TRBV28 and TRBJ2-5, with D tentatively TRBD1 (6 bases). V shed 3 bases and J shed 2 bases, with 13 bases lying between them. CDR1 MDHEN and CDR2 SYDVKM come from the germline V gene. There are 15 residues in the CDR3. The CDR3 sequence is CASSFGTPPQETQYF. The CDR3 DNA is TGTGCCAGCAGTTTCGGGACACCTCCGCAAGAGACCCAGTACTTC.

This clonotype was observed a handful of times. DNA for the CDR3: TGTGCCAGCCTAGGGCAGCCGAACACTGAAGCTTTCTTT. This codes for CASLGQPNTEAFF. The chain has TRBV12-3 or TRBV12-4 and TRBJ1-1; the D is unclear. The CDR3 loop spans 13 amino acids. V gave up 8 bases and J gave up 1 base, with 11 bases separating them.